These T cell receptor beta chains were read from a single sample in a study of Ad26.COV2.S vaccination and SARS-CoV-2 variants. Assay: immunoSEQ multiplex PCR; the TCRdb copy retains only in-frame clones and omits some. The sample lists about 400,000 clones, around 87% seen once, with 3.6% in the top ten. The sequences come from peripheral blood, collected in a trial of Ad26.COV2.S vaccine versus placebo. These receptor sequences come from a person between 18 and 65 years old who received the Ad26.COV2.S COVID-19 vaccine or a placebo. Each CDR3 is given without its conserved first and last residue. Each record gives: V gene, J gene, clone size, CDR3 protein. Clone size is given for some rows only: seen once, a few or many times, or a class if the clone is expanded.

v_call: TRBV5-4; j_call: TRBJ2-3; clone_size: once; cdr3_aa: ASSLEPGGRSDTQY
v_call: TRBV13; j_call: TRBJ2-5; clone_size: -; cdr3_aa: ASSGPPRETQY
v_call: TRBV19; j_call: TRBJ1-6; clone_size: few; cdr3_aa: ASSMVGGPSPLH
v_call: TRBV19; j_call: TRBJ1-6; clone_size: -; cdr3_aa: ASSMDRSHMDSPLH
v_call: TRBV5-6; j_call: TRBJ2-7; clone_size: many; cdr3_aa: ASSNPRAYEQY
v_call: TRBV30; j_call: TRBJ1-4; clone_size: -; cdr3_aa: AWSRDRGHGEKLF
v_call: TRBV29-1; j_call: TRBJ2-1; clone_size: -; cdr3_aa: SVGPAEQF
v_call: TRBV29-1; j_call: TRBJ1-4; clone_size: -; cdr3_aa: STSGGSANEKLF
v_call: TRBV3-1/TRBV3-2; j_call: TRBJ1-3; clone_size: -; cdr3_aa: ASSQDTTGGNTIY
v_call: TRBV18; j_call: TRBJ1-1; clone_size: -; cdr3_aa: ASSLYKNTEAF
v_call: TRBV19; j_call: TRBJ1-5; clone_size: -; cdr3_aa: ASSIKRQRAFNQPQH
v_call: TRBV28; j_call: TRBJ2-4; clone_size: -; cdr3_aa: ASSPTGGTKNIQY
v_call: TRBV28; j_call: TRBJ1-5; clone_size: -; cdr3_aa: ASSFPGGNQPQH
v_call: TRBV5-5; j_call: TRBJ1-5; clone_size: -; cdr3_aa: ASTGAPDQPQH
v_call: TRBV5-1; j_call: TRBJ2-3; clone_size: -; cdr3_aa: ASSLNGGAVDTQY
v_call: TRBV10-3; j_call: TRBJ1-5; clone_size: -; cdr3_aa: AIMEREGQPQH
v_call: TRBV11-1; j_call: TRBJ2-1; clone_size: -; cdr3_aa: ASSSQGRTYNEQF
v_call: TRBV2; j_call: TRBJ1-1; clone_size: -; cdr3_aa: ASSIGTNTEAF